A few counts support the clone carrying this TCR beta chain. There are 13 residues in the CDR3. Germline values: CDR1 SGHVS, CDR2 FQNEAQ. The V gene lost 4 bases and the J gene lost 2 bases, with 7 bases spanning the gap. Healthy HIV-negative adults with no recent acute infections or vaccinations were recruited as donors. Only Caucasian adults living in Nashville, Tennessee served as donors. Memory CD4+ cells were the fraction left after CD45RA+ naive selection. Sequencing used immunoSEQ multiplex PCR; TCRdb keeps in-frame clones, though not all of them. In the table there are some 240,000 clones, 60% to 70% of which are singletons. These data originate in a study of shared clonotypes between healthy human individuals. On the study more broadly: There were three CD4 naive, three CD4 memory, two CD8 naive and one CD8 memory plates per donor.

Sequenced sample: memory CD4+ T cells sorted from blood. Subset given: CD45RA-negative fraction. This receptor was identified in a young man in good health. V usage is TRBV7-8 and J usage is TRBJ2-3, with unresolved D. CDR3 bases: TGTGCCAGCAGCTACAGAGTCACAGATACGCAGTATTTT. This codes for CASSYRVTDTQYF.